The next 21 T cell receptor beta chains were all read from a single sample in a study of blood T cell repertoires in COVID-19. The data were produced by immunoSEQ multiplex PCR, yet TCRdb's version contains in-frame clones alone and is incomplete. The sample lists roughly 220,000 clones, roughly 88% seen once, with 2% to 2.5% in the top ten. Sequencing input: peripheral blood. These receptors came from a man aged 25 to 45 who had recovered from COVID-19.

This clone was counted only a few times. The chain carries TRBV12-3 or TRBV12-4 and TRBJ1-1; D uncertain. Trimming shortened V by 4 bases and J by 1 base, and 4 bases separated the two germline ends. The CDR3 loop spans 12 amino acids. The CDR3 protein is CASSSGNTEAFF. The CDR3 coding sequence is TGTGCCAGCAGTTCCGGGAACACTGAAGCTTTCTTT.

The CDR3 protein is CASSWSSGGHTGELFF. CDR3 nucleotides: TGTGCCAGCAGCTGGTCGAGCGGGGGCCACACCGGGGAGCTGTTTTTT. The chain recombines TRBV5-5 with TRBJ2-2; TRBD2 matches 8 bases. The CDR3 is made up of 16 amino acids. V was pared by 3 bases and J by 3 bases, with 7 bases of the junction left unmatched. Germline CDR1 and CDR2: SGHKS and YYEKEE (reference sequence).

The V gene is TRBV10-2, the J gene TRBJ1-6; 7 nucleotides match TRBD1. The V gene end was trimmed by 2 bases and the J gene end by 10 bases; junction bases not matched to a gene: 8. This CDR3 contains 15 residues. Germline V gene sequence: CDR1 WSHSY, CDR2 SAAADI. The CDR3 region is CASSEAQGLGSPLHF. CDR3 DNA sequence: TGCGCCAGCAGTGAGGCACAGGGGTTAGGGTCACCCCTCCACTTT.

The chain has TRBV18 and TRBJ2-4, with 7 nucleotides matching TRBD1. This CDR3 comprises 14 residues. Germline CDR1 and CDR2: KGHSH and LQKENI. V shed 2 bases, J shed 7 bases, and the junction held 5 bases outside the gene matches. The CDR3 nucleotides are TGTGCCAGCTCACCAAGTGGCAGGGGGAACATTCAGTACTTC. Amino acid sequence: CASSPSGRGNIQYF.

The V call is TRBV10-3, the J call TRBJ1-1, with a weak D call TRBD1 (5 bases). The CDR3 has 14 amino acids. The V gene lost 6 bases and the J gene lost 10 bases, with 21 bases spanning the gap. In germline, CDR1 is ENHRY, CDR2 SYGVKD. CDR3 residues: CAIRNGRADLRAFF. The CDR3 DNA follows: TGTGCCATCAGGAATGGCAGGGCCGATCTAAGAGCTTTCTTT.

A single count supports this clone. The chain recombines TRBV11-2 with TRBJ1-1; the D is unclear. The CDR3 contains 14 residues. V lost 1 base, J lost 0 bases, and 6 bases lay in between. Germline V gives CDR1 SGHAT, CDR2 FQNNGV. The CDR3 sequence is CASSLGYLNTEAFF. In DNA form, the CDR3 reads TGTGCCAGCAGCTTAGGGTACTTGAACACTGAAGCTTTCTTT.

With regard to this clone: Distinct nucleotide sequences in the sample also encode this CDR3. The chain carries TRBV18 and TRBJ2-3; D might be TRBD2 (5 bases). In germline, CDR1 is KGHSH, CDR2 LQKENI. The CDR3 is 14 amino acids. The V end lost 3 bases, the J end lost 0 bases, and 7 bases lay between the germline ends. The CDR3 here is CASSPGLSTDTQYF. DNA for the CDR3: TGTGCCAGCTCACCCGGACTGAGCACAGATACGCAGTATTTT.

The V call is TRBV10-3, the J call TRBJ1-1; D is unclear. The CDR3 has 12 amino acids. The V gene's germline CDR1 is ENHRY and CDR2 SYGVKD. Trimming pared 6 bases from V and 6 bases from J, leaving 11 bases between. Here the CDR3 reads CAISLDSSEAFF. CDR3 nucleotide sequence: TGTGCCATCAGCCTGGACTCCTCTGAAGCTTTCTTT.

This clone was seen a few times. The chain's CDR3 is CASRGQGPYNSPLHF. The CDR3 DNA is TGTGCCAGCAGGGGACAGGGGCCCTATAATTCACCCCTCCACTTT. The chain carries TRBV7-9 and TRBJ1-6; 10 bases fit TRBD1. Germline lookup yields CDR1 SEHNR and CDR2 FQNEAQ (reference sequence). The CDR3 has 15 amino acids. J lost 2 bases, V lost 6 bases, and 1 base had no gene match.

The CDR3 DNA follows: TGTGCCACCAGCAGCAGGACAGTTTCGACCAAAAACATTCAGTACTTC. This codes for CATSSRTVSTKNIQYF. J is TRBJ2-4 and V is TRBV15; TRBD1 might be the D (6 bases). The CDR3 is 16 residues long. V was cut by 3 bases and J by 2 bases, with 14 bases left in between. Germline values: CDR1 LNHNV, CDR2 YYDKDF (reference sequence). The entire variable domain, with the rest obtained from reference TRBV15 and TRBJ2-4, is as follows: DAMVIQNPRYQVTQFGKPVTLSCSQTLNHNVMYWYQQKSSQAPKLLFHYYDKDFNNEADTPDNFQSRRPNTSFCFLDIRSPGLGDTAMYLCATSSRTVSTKNIQYFGAGTRLSVL.

This chain uses TRBV5-1 with TRBJ2-7; D possibly corresponds to TRBD1 (5 bases). The CDR3 runs to 13 residues. Germline lookup yields CDR1 SGHRS and CDR2 YFSETQ. Trimming shortened V by 4 bases and J by 4 bases, and 12 bases separated the two germline ends. CDR3 sequence (DNA): TGCGCCAGCAGCCCTGGACACAATTACGAGCAGTACTTC. Protein product: CASSPGHNYEQYF.

The chain has TRBV3-1 (or the pseudogene TRBV3-2) and TRBJ1-4; D unclear. Trimming removed 1 base from V and 7 bases from J, with 10 bases in between. CDR3 size: 14 residues. The germline gives CDR1 LGHDT, CDR2 YNNKEL (reference sequence). The CDR3 bases are TGTGCCAGCAGCCAAGGGCGGGCCCTTGAAAAACTGTTTTTT. Translated, it gives CASSQGRALEKLFF.

This clone was seen a handful of times. The chain combines TRBV6-1 with TRBJ1-3; D remains unclear. V lost 2 bases to trimming and J lost 1 base, with 6 bases between them. The length of the CDR3 is 14 residues. CDR1 is MNHNS and CDR2 is SASEGT in the germline V gene. The CDR3 region is CASSEWASGNTIYF. DNA of the CDR3: TGTGCCAGCAGTGAATGGGCTTCTGGAAACACCATATATTTT.

This chain connects TRBV9 to TRBJ2-5; D remains ambiguous. The germline V gene has CDR1 SGDLS and CDR2 YYNGEE. The CDR3 loop spans 14 amino acids. Trimming took 3 bases from V and 7 from J, leaving 16 bases between them. For the CDR3, the DNA is TGTGCCAGCAGCGCCCCTCCCCAGCCGGGGACCCAGTACTTC. Amino acid sequence: CASSAPPQPGTQYF. Using reference TRBV9 and TRBJ2-5 for the parts outside the CDR3, the full variable domain is DSGVTQTPKHLITATGQRVTLRCSPRSGDLSVYWYQQSLDQGLQFLIQYYNGEERAKGNILERFSAQQFPDLHSELNLSSLELGDSALYFCASSAPPQPGTQYFGPGTRLLVL.

The chain is built from TRBV5-1 and TRBJ2-5; D might be TRBD1 (6 bases). Trimming took 0 bases from V and 5 from J, leaving 11 bases between them. Germline CDR1 is SGHRS and CDR2 is YFSETQ. The CDR3 has 14 residues. The CDR3 DNA sequence: TGCGCCAGCAGCTTGGGGCAGGGGTTGGAGACCCAGTACTTC. As protein: CASSLGQGLETQYF.

The V call is TRBV19, the J call TRBJ2-5, with D possibly being TRBD2 (6 bases). Germline V gene sequence: CDR1 LNHDA, CDR2 SQIVND (reference sequence). The CDR3 loop spans 16 amino acids. V was trimmed by 6 bases and J by 2 bases, leaving 19 bases between them. The CDR3 DNA follows: TGTGCCAGTAGCCCCACCCCCCCGGGGGAACAAGAGACCCAGTACTTC. Translated: CASSPTPPGEQETQYF.

The chain links TRBV3-1 (or the pseudogene TRBV3-2) to TRBJ2-7; weak D call: TRBD1 (6 bases). CDR3 length equals 15 residues. The V end lost 0 bases, the J end lost 3 bases, and 12 bases lay between the germline ends. Germline V gives CDR1 LGHDT, CDR2 YNNKEL (reference sequence). CDR3 DNA: TGTGCCAGCAGCCAAGATTGGACAGCCCACTACGAGCAGTACTTC. This translates into CASSQDWTAHYEQYF.

The chain carries TRBV5-1 and TRBJ2-6; no firm D call. V lost 2 bases and J lost 0, with 6 bases in between. Per the germline V gene, CDR1 is SGHRS and CDR2 is YFSETQ. This CDR3 contains 15 residues. Here the CDR3 DNA reads TGCGCCAGCAGCTTTTTTAGCTCTGGGGCCAACGTCCTGACTTTC. Translated: CASSFFSSGANVLTF. Variable domain in full (rest from reference TRBV5-1 and TRBJ2-6): KAGVTQTPRYLIKTRGQQVTLSCSPISGHRSVSWYQQTPGQGLQFLFEYFSETQRNKGNFPGRFSGRQFSNSRSEMNVSTLELGDSALYLCASSFFSSGANVLTFGAGSRLTVL.

The rearrangement uses TRBV15 and TRBJ1-1; D is ambiguous. V gave up 0 bases and J gave up 8 bases, with 13 bases separating them. CDR1 LNHNV and CDR2 YYDKDF come from the germline V gene (reference sequence). The CDR3 has 14 amino acids. The CDR3 spells CATSRDQESREAFF. The CDR3 DNA reads TGTGCCACCAGCAGAGATCAGGAATCCCGGGAAGCTTTCTTT.

The gene calls are TRBV19 and TRBJ1-4; D remains ambiguous. Per the germline V gene, CDR1 is LNHDA and CDR2 is SQIVND (reference sequence). The V end was cut by 3 bases, the J end by 11 bases, with 28 bases between. CDR3 length: 18 residues. The CDR3 sequence is CASSMDSLRPTSEAKLFF. The CDR3 bases are TGTGCCAGTAGTATGGATAGTTTGCGACCTACCTCTGAGGCTAAACTGTTTTTT.

J is TRBJ2-2 and V is TRBV6-5; unclear D gene. Germline-derived CDR1 and CDR2 are MNHEY and SVGAGI. V lost 6 bases and J 6 bases, leaving 17 bases between the germline ends. This CDR3 has 15 residues. Written as DNA, the CDR3 is TGTGCCAGCAGGGGTCTACGATCTCAGGCCGGGGAGCTGTTTTTT. Translation gives CASRGLRSQAGELFF.